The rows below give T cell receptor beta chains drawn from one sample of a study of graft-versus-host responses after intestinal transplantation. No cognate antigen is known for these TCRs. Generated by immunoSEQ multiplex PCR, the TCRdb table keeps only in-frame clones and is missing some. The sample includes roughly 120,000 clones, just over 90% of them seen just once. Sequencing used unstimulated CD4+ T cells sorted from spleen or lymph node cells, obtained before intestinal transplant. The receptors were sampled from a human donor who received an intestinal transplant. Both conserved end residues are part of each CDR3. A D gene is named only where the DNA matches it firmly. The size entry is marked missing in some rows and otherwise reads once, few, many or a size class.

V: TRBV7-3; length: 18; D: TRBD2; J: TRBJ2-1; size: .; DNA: TGTGCCAGCAGCTTAAGAGGAAGGTGGGAGGGCCTGTACAATGAGCAGTTCTTC; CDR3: CASSLRGRWEGLYNEQFF
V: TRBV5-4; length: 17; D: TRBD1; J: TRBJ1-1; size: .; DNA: TGTGCCAGCAGCTTAGACTTAAAGGGACAGATGAACACTGAAGCTTTCTTT; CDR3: CASSLDLKGQMNTEAFF
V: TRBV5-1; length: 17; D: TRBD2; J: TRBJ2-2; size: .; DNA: TGCGCCACCCGGACTAGCGGGAGGAGAGGGAACACCGGGGAGCTGTTTTTT; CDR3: CATRTSGRRGNTGELFF
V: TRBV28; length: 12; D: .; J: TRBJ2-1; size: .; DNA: TGTGCCAGCAGTTTGGGAGGCAATGAGCAGTTCTTC; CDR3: CASSLGGNEQFF
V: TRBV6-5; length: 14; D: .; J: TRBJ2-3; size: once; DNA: TGTGCCAGCAGCCGGGGAGGTTTCACAGATACGCAGTATTTT; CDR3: CASSRGGFTDTQYF
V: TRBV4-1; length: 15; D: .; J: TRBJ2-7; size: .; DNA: TGCGCCAGCAGCCAAGGACAGCTGTCAATATACGAGCAGTACTTC; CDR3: CASSQGQLSIYEQYF
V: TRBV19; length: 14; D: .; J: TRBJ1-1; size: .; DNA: TGTGCCAGTAGTAAGCCCGGTTATGACACTGAAGCTTTCTTT; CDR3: CASSKPGYDTEAFF
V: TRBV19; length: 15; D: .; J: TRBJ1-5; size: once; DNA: TGTGCCAGTAGTAAAGGAGGACGTACCAATCAGCCCCAGCATTTT; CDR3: CASSKGGRTNQPQHF
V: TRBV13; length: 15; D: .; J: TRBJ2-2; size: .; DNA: TGTGCCAGCAGCTTACTGACAGGGAACACCGGGGAGCTGTTTTTT; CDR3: CASSLLTGNTGELFF
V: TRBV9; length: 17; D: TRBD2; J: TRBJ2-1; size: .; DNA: TGTGCCAGCAGCGTCGCAGCCGGGACTAGCGGGGGGAGGGAGCAGTTCTTC; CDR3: CASSVAAGTSGGREQFF
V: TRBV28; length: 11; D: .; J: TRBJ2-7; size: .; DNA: TGTGCCAGCAGTTCTATCGCGCCGCAGTACTTC; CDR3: CASSSIAPQYF
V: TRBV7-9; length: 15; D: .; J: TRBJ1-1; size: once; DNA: TGTGCCAGCAGCTTACGTCAGGGGTTGAACACTGAAGCTTTCTTT; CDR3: CASSLRQGLNTEAFF
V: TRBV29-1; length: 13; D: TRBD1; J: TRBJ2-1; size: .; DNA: TGCAGCGTTGAAGGCTACAGGGGCAATGAGCAGTTCTTC; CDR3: CSVEGYRGNEQFF
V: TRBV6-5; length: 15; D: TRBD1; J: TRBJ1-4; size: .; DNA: TGTGCCAGCAGCCCAGGGGACAGTGAGAATGAAAAACTGTTTTTT; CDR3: CASSPGDSENEKLFF
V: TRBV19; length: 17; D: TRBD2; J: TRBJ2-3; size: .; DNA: TGTGCCAGTAGTATAGACCTAGCGGGAGAAGGCACAGATACGCAGTATTTT; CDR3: CASSIDLAGEGTDTQYF
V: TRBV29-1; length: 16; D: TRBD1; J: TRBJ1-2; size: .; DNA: TGCAGCGTTGGGGGGGCCATGGACAGGGGGCAATATGGCTACACCTTC; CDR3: CSVGGAMDRGQYGYTF
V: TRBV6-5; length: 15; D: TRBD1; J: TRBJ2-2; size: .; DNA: TGTGCCAGCAGTAACCGACAGGGGGACACCGGGGAGCTGTTTTTT; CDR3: CASSNRQGDTGELFF
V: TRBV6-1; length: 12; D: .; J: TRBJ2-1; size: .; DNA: TGTGCCAGCAGTACTAGCTACAATGAGCAGTTCTTC; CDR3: CASSTSYNEQFF
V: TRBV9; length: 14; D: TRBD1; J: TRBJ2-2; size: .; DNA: TGTGCCAGCCGGACAGGCGACCTCACCGGGGAGCTGTTTTTT; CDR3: CASRTGDLTGELFF
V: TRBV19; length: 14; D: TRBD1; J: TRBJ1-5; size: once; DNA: TGTGCCAGTAGACAGGGGGGAGGTGGTCAGCCCCAGCATTTT; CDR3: CASRQGGGGQPQHF
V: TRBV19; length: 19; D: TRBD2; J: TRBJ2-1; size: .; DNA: TGTGCCAGTAGTATAGGCCTAGCGGGGGGCGTAAGCTCCTACAATGAGCAGTTCTTC; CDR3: CASSIGLAGGVSSYNEQFF
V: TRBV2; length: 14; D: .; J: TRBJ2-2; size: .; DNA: TGTGCCAGCAGGACCGACAGAACCACCGGGGAGCTGTTTTTT; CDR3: CASRTDRTTGELFF
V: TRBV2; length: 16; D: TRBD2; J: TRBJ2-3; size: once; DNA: TGTGCCAGCAGTGAAGGGACTAGCGGGGTGGGAGATACGCAGTATTTT; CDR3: CASSEGTSGVGDTQYF
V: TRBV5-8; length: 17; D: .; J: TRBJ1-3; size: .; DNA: TGTGCCAGCAGCTCGCGGGCGAAACAGGGACCAAGCGTCACCATATATTTT; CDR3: CASSSRAKQGPSVTIYF
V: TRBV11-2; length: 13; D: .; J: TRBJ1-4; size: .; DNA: TGTGCCAGCAGCTTAATAGAGAATGAAAAACTGTTTTTT; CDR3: CASSLIENEKLFF
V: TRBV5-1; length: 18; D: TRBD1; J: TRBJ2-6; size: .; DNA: TGCGCCAGCAGCTTGGAGGGACAGGGGGCGGCGGGGGCCAACGTCCTGACTTTC; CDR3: CASSLEGQGAAGANVLTF
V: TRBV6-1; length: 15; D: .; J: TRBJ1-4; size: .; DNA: TGTGCCAGCAGTGAAGGCGCCAGGGGAAATGAAAAACTGTTTTTT; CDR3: CASSEGARGNEKLFF